Following are 7 T cell receptor beta chains from one sample sequenced in a study of T cells in Graves' hyperthyroidism and ophthalmopathy. TCR beta CDR3 sequences were amplified from RNA transcripts. Carried out on the TCR CDR3, a first-round RT-PCR used the HTBI primer set. TCRdb used MiXCR to reprocess the multiplex PCR reads, holding one entry per CDR3 protein. This table holds hundreds of thousands of distinct CDR3 sequences, about two fifths found once. Sequencing was done on a sample of blood. The source is a man aged 18-30 years with Graves' hyperthyroidism.

This clonotype was observed once. The rearrangement joins TRBV11-2 to TRBJ2-5; no definite D call. The ends were cut back, 5 bases at V and 5 bases at J, with 15 bases in the middle. This CDR3 region has 14 residues. Germline CDR1 is SGHAT and CDR2 is FQNNGV. CDR3 bases: TGTGCCAGCAGCCCCGTTTCTCTTGGGGAGACCCAGTACTTC. This codes for CASSPVSLGETQYF.

This rearrangement joins TRBV29-1 to TRBJ1-2; 9 positions agree with TRBD1. In germline, CDR1 is SQVTM, CDR2 ANQGSEA. V shed 7 bases, J shed 10 bases, and the junction held 7 bases outside the gene matches. The CDR3 totals 11 residues. The CDR3 here is CSDGTGYDYTF. The CDR3 DNA reads TGCAGCGATGGGACAGGGTACGACTACACCTTC.

CDR3 in amino acids: CASSWTALQETQYF. In nucleotides, the CDR3 is TGTGCCAGCAGTTGGACGGCCCTTCAAGAGACCCAGTACTTC. The gene calls are TRBV5-5 and TRBJ2-5; D is unresolved. The CDR3 covers 14 residues. V was pared by 5 bases and J by 2 bases, with 13 bases between. Germline lookup yields CDR1 SGHKS and CDR2 YYEKEE (reference sequence).

V gene TRBV19 combines with J gene TRBJ1-5, with 8 bases aligning to TRBD1. Looked up from germline, CDR1 is LNHDA and CDR2 is SQIVND (reference sequence). CDR3 length: 15 amino acids. Trimming removed 8 bases from V and 3 bases from J; junction bases left unmatched: 9. CDR3 residues: CASARTGIVNQPQHF. CDR3 DNA sequence: TGTGCCAGTGCAAGGACAGGGATTGTCAATCAGCCCCAGCATTTT.

A few counts support this clonotype. V usage is TRBV9 and J usage is TRBJ2-7; D ambiguous. The CDR3 runs 15 residues. Deletions cut 0 bases from V and 1 base from J, with 11 bases between. Germline lookup yields CDR1 SGDLS and CDR2 YYNGEE. CDR3 protein: CASSVEGLESYEQYF. In DNA form, the CDR3 reads TGTGCCAGCAGCGTAGAAGGCTTGGAATCCTACGAGCAGTACTTC.

There are many counts of this clonotype. This chain connects TRBV29-1 to TRBJ1-2; D remains unclear. This CDR3 is 13 amino acids long. The V gene lost 7 bases and the J gene lost 4 bases, with 16 bases spanning the gap. Germline V CDR1 and CDR2: SQVTM, ANQGSEA. The CDR3 DNA follows: TGCAGCGGGGCCTTTAGGGCCGGCTATGGCTACACCTTC. It encodes CSGAFRAGYGYTF.

About this clonotype itself: A much larger clone sits a single nucleotide away, making a read error possible. The V and J genes are TRBV20-1 and TRBJ1-6; 7 bases align to TRBD1. Germline V gene lookup returns CDR1 DFQATT and CDR2 SNEGSKA (reference sequence). The CDR3 is made up of 14 amino acids. The CDR3 here is CRAREFTGDSPLHF. The CDR3 DNA reads as TGCAGGGCTAGAGAATTTACAGGGGATTCACCCCTCCACTTT.